A selection of T cell receptor beta chains follows, all from one sample in a study of shared clonotypes between healthy human individuals. Using immunoSEQ multiplex PCR, the repertoire was profiled, and TCRdb retains in-frame clones only, with some absent. In the table there are roughly 2.1 million clones, 85% to 95% of which are singletons. The sample was naive CD8+ T cells from PBMCs. The receptors here all came from a man in his late teens or twenties in good health. Some clones in this sample may be carry-over from other donors' samples. The conserved cysteine and the conserved F or W are not part of the CDR3 here.

j_gene: TRBJ2-7
len: 12
v_gene: TRBV10-3
CDR3aa: AISGTGRSYEQY

j_gene: TRBJ2-1
len: 12
v_gene: TRBV5-1
CDR3aa: ASSYDGPYNEQF

j_gene: TRBJ2-7
len: 13
v_gene: TRBV4-1
CDR3aa: ASSPRGGVAYEQY

j_gene: TRBJ2-1
len: 11
v_gene: TRBV27
CDR3aa: ASSWSGGYEQF

j_gene: TRBJ1-4
len: 12
v_gene: TRBV13
CDR3aa: ASSAALAGEKLF

j_gene: TRBJ2-3
len: 11
v_gene: TRBV28
CDR3aa: ASREDRTDTQY

j_gene: TRBJ2-7
len: 10
v_gene: TRBV28
CDR3aa: ASSTRGYEQY

j_gene: TRBJ2-1
len: 15
v_gene: TRBV7-2
CDR3aa: ASSFKPSGISYNEQF

j_gene: .
len: 11
v_gene: TRBV28
CDR3aa: ASSLGRVDEQY

j_gene: TRBJ2-3
len: 11
v_gene: TRBV11-3
CDR3aa: ASSLGTTDTQY

j_gene: TRBJ2-5
len: 14
v_gene: TRBV7-8
CDR3aa: ASSLVLVLALETQY

j_gene: TRBJ2-7
len: 15
v_gene: TRBV19
CDR3aa: ASSPRTGPVLQDEQY

j_gene: TRBJ2-1
len: 14
v_gene: TRBV27
CDR3aa: ASSLYTGSSYNEQF

j_gene: TRBJ2-2
len: 9
v_gene: TRBV29-1
CDR3aa: SARRAGELF

j_gene: TRBJ2-7
len: 12
v_gene: TRBV7-9
CDR3aa: ASSQDPGDYEQY

j_gene: TRBJ2-7
len: 14
v_gene: TRBV6-6
CDR3aa: ASSYSVLAASYEQY

j_gene: TRBJ2-6
len: 15
v_gene: TRBV27
CDR3aa: ASRDGTGGPGANVLT

j_gene: TRBJ2-7
len: 10
v_gene: TRBV10-3
CDR3aa: AITTGLHEQY

j_gene: TRBJ2-1
len: 12
v_gene: TRBV7-9
CDR3aa: ASSHAGTGVFQF

j_gene: TRBJ1-1
len: 12
v_gene: TRBV28
CDR3aa: ASSLAAMNTEAF

j_gene: TRBJ2-1
len: 13
v_gene: TRBV7-8
CDR3aa: ASSLKDPLGAEQF

j_gene: TRBJ2-7
len: 12
v_gene: TRBV7-8
CDR3aa: ASSSQKGPSEQY

j_gene: TRBJ2-2
len: 13
v_gene: TRBV28
CDR3aa: ASSQTLWDTGELF

j_gene: TRBJ2-3
len: 15
v_gene: TRBV5-6
CDR3aa: ASSFYTETPSTDTQY

j_gene: TRBJ2-1
len: 14
v_gene: TRBV5-5
CDR3aa: ASSPPGVPGYNEQF

j_gene: TRBJ1-6
len: 14
v_gene: TRBV4-1
CDR3aa: ASSHPGPAYNSPLH

j_gene: TRBJ1-5
len: 15
v_gene: TRBV4-1
CDR3aa: ASSPSGIGGLNQPQH

j_gene: TRBJ2-7
len: 15
v_gene: TRBV9
CDR3aa: ASSVADWGPAGNEQY

j_gene: TRBJ2-3
len: 12
v_gene: TRBV28
CDR3aa: ASSLRTRTDTQY